Shown below are 13 T cell receptor beta chains from a single sample sequenced in a study of T cell changes during pregnancy in multiple sclerosis. Assay: immunoSEQ multiplex PCR; the TCRdb copy retains only in-frame clones and omits some. The sample includes approximately 40,000 clones, under 95% of them seen just once. The material sequenced was CD8+ T cells from peripheral blood mononuclear cells, taken in the third trimester of pregnancy. These receptors came from a female donor with multiple sclerosis, enrolled in a pregnancy study.

V is TRBV4-3 and J is TRBJ2-2; D is possibly TRBD2 (5 bases). The germline V and J ends were trimmed by 0 bases and 4 bases, with 15 bases remaining between them. Looked up from germline, CDR1 is LGHNA and CDR2 is YSLEER. This CDR3 is 17 amino acids long. The CDR3 coding sequence is TGCGCCAGCAGCCAAGACATGCGGGCTGGTGGCACCGGGGAGCTGTTTTTT. Translated: CASSQDMRAGGTGELFF.

The chain couples TRBV13 to TRBJ2-7; perhaps TRBD2 as D (6 bases). Trimming left V 5 bases short and J 6 bases short, with 20 bases between. This CDR3 comprises 15 residues. Germline V gives CDR1 PRHDT, CDR2 FYEKMQ (reference sequence). CDR3 coding DNA: TGTGCCAGCAGCGGGCTAGCGAACCTCGGCGGCGAGCAGTACTTC. It encodes CASSGLANLGGEQYF.

The chain has TRBV27 and TRBJ2-4; D not certain. The V gene's germline CDR1 is MNHEY and CDR2 SMNVEV (reference sequence). V shed 4 bases and J shed 0 bases, with 13 bases lying between them. The CDR3 extends over 16 amino acids. CDR3: CASSSSWLLAKNIQYF. In DNA, the CDR3 is TGTGCCAGCAGTTCGTCATGGCTCCTAGCCAAAAACATTCAGTACTTC.

This clone was seen only a few times. The gene calls are TRBV5-1 and TRBJ1-1; perhaps TRBD1 as D (5 bases). CDR1 is SGHRS, CDR2 YFSETQ, per germline. The CDR3 totals 15 residues. V dropped 1 base and J dropped 2 bases, with 12 bases sitting between them. Here the CDR3 DNA reads TGCGCCAGCAGCTTGTGGGCAGGGCTAAACACTGAAGCTTTCTTT. Amino acids: CASSLWAGLNTEAFF.

The genes are TRBV7-3 and TRBJ2-1; TRBD2 agrees at 9 bases. The V gene end was trimmed by 0 bases and the J gene end by 3 bases; junction bases not matched to a gene: 12. Per the germline V gene, CDR1 is SGHTA and CDR2 is FQGTGA. The CDR3 loop spans 19 amino acids. CDR3 bases: TGTGCCAGCAGCTTAACTCCCCCTATAGCGGGAGTAGTCTACAATGAGCAGTTCTTC. As protein: CASSLTPPIAGVVYNEQFF.

The gene calls are TRBV6-4 and TRBJ2-1, with 9 bases that match TRBD2. This CDR3 contains 15 residues. The junction had 4 bases not matched to a gene; V was cut back by 2 bases and J by 5 bases. CDR1 MRHNA and CDR2 SNTAGT come from the germline V gene. The CDR3 DNA follows: TGTGCCAGCAGTGACGCCTCTAGCGGGAACAATGAGCAGTTCTTC. Its translation is CASSDASSGNNEQFF.

The gene calls are TRBV7-9 and TRBJ2-3; 7 bases are shared with TRBD2. The CDR3 has 16 residues. In germline, CDR1 is SEHNR, CDR2 FQNEAQ (reference sequence). The V gene end was trimmed by 1 base and the J gene end by 2 bases; junction bases not matched to a gene: 6. The CDR3 region has the DNA TGTGCCAGCAGCTTAGGCCCAGCGGGATTCACAGATACGCAGTATTTT. It is translated as CASSLGPAGFTDTQYF.

The chain employs TRBV29-1 and TRBJ2-2; 13 nucleotides align to TRBD2. Germline V gene lookup returns CDR1 SQVTM and CDR2 ANQGSEA. V lost 0 bases, J lost 5 bases, and 6 bases stayed unmatched. This CDR3 is built from 17 residues. This CDR3 is CSVEDPGLAGYTGELFF. CDR3 sequence (DNA): TGCAGCGTTGAAGATCCGGGACTAGCGGGATATACCGGGGAGCTGTTTTTT.

This rearrangement joins TRBV6-6 to TRBJ2-7; 9 bases map to TRBD1. The CDR3 contains 13 residues. After removal of 2 bases from V and 6 bases from J, the junction contained 2 bases not matched to a gene. Germline V gene data show CDR1 as MNHNY and CDR2 as SVGAGI (reference sequence). In nucleotides, the CDR3 is TGTGCCAGCAGTTACCAGGACAGGGGCGAGCAGTACTTC. This codes for CASSYQDRGEQYF.

This chain joins TRBV9 and TRBJ1-2; weak D call: TRBD1 (6 bases). The CDR3 is made up of 14 amino acids. The germline gives CDR1 SGDLS, CDR2 YYNGEE. With 3 bases removed from V and 6 bases from J, the gap between germline ends came to 15 bases. The CDR3 DNA reads TGTGCCAGCAGCGGTGGGGGGGGCGAAGATGGCTACACCTTC. It specifies CASSGGGGEDGYTF.

This clone was seen a few times. The genes are TRBV27 and TRBJ2-7; D may be TRBD1 (6 bases). The ends were cut back, 2 bases at V and 5 bases at J, with 13 bases in the middle. There are 14 residues in the CDR3. Germline CDR1 reads MNHEY; CDR2 reads SMNVEV (reference sequence). Written as DNA, the CDR3 is TGTGCCAGCAGTTTAAGGCCCAGGGGCGACGAGCAGTACTTC. Amino acids: CASSLRPRGDEQYF.

The chain recombines TRBV7-3 with TRBJ2-1; a possible D gene is TRBD2 (5 bases). The CDR3 length is 15 residues. The germline gives CDR1 SGHTA, CDR2 FQGTGA. The V end lost 4 bases, the J end lost 9 bases, and 19 bases lay between the germline ends. The CDR3 DNA reads TGTGCCAGCAGCTCAAAAGAGGGCCGCTGGGGTGAGCAGTTCTTC. Encoded protein: CASSSKEGRWGEQFF.

The chain employs TRBV10-3 and TRBJ2-1; TRBD2 matches 13 bases. The germline V gene has CDR1 ENHRY and CDR2 SYGVKD. Unmatched junction bases numbered 14, after V lost 0 bases and J lost 9 bases. The CDR3 sequence is 19 residues long. The CDR3, as DNA: TGTGCCATCAGTGAGTCCTACCCGGGACTAGCGGGGCCTCAGGGTGAGCAGTTCTTC. Protein product: CAISESYPGLAGPQGEQFF.